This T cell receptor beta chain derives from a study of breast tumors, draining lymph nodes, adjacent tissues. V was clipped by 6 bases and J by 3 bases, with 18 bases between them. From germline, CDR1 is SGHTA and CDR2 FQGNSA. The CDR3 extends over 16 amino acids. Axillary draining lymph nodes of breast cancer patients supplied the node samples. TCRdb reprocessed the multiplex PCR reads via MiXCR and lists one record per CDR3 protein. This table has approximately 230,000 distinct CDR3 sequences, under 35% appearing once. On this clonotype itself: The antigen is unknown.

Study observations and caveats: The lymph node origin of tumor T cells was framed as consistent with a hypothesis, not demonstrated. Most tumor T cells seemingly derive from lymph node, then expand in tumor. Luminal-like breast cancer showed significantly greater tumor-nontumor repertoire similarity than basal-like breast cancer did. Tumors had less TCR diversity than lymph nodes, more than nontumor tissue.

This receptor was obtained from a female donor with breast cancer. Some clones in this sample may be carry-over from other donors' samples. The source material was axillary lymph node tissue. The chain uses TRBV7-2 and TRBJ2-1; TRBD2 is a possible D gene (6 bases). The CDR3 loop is CASSPLKRAYYNEQFF. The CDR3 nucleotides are TGTGCCAGCAGTCCGTTAAAGCGGGCGTACTACAATGAGCAGTTCTTC. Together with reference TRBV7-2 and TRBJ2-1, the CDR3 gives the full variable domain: GAGVSQSPSNKVTEKGKDVELRCDPISGHTALYWYRQSLGQGLEFLIYFQGNSAPDKSGLPSDRFSAERTGGSVSTLTIQRTQQEDSAVYLCASSPLKRAYYNEQFFGPGTRLTVL.